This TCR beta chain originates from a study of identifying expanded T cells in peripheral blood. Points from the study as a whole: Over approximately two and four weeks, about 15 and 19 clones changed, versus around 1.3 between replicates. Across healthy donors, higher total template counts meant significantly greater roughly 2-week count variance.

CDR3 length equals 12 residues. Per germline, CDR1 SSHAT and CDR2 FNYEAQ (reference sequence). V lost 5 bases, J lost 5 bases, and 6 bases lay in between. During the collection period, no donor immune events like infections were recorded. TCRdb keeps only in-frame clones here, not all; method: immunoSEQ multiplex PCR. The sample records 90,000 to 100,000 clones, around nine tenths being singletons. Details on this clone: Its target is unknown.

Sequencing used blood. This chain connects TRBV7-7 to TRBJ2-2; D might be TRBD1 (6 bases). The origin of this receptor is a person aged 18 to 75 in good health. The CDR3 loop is CASSQGTGELFF. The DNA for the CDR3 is TGTGCCAGCAGCCAGGGGACCGGGGAGCTGTTTTTT.